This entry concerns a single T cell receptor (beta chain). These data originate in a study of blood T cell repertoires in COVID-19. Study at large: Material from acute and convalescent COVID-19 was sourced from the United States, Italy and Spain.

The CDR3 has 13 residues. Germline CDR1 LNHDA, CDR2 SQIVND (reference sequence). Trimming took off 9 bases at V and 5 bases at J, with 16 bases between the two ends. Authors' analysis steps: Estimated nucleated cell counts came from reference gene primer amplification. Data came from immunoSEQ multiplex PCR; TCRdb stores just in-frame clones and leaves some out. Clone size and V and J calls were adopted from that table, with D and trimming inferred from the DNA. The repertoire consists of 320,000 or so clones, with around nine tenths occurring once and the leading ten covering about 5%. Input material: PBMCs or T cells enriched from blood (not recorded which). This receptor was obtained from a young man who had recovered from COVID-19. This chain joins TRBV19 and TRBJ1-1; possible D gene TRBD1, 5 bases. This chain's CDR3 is CASRQGARTEAFF. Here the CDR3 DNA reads TGTGCCAGCAGACAAGGGGCAAGGACTGAAGCTTTCTTT.